Below are 15 T cell receptor beta chains sequenced from a single sample in a study of blood T cell repertoires in COVID-19. TCRdb's table, derived via immunoSEQ multiplex PCR, lists solely in-frame clones and lacks some. This table has roughly 250,000 clones, 75% to 85% appearing once. The specimen was peripheral blood. The source of these receptors is a human donor in a cohort sampled during active COVID-19.

A single count supports this clone. The chain is built from TRBV28 and TRBJ1-1; 9 bases match TRBD1. The CDR3 runs to 14 residues. Germline CDR1 MDHEN, CDR2 SYDVKM. The trim removed 4 bases at V and 5 bases at J, leaving 5 bases unmatched. The CDR3 DNA is TGTGCCAGCAGTTCCGGGACAGGGAATACTGAAGCTTTCTTT. Translating gives CASSSGTGNTEAFF.

The V gene is TRBV2, the J gene TRBJ2-4; 7 nucleotides align to TRBD1. This CDR3 comprises 14 residues. The trim removed 11 bases at V and 0 bases at J, leaving 7 bases unmatched. Germline CDR1 SNHLY, CDR2 FYNNEI. The CDR3 coding sequence is TGTGCCTCCCAGGGACAGATAGCCAAAAACATTCAGTACTTC. It is translated as CASQGQIAKNIQYF.

The CDR3 coding sequence is TGTGCCAGCTCACCACCGGGGGCGACGACTGGAAACACCATATATTTT. Translated: CASSPPGATTGNTIYF. The V gene is TRBV18, the J gene TRBJ1-3, with D perhaps matching TRBD1 (6 bases). CDR1 KGHSH and CDR2 LQKENI come from the germline V gene. The length of the CDR3 is 16 residues. V was cut by 0 bases and J by 2 bases, with 11 bases left in between.

The chain carries TRBV18 and TRBJ2-5, with a tentative D call TRBD2 (6 bases). CDR1 KGHSH and CDR2 LQKENI come from the germline V gene. V lost 2 bases to trimming and J lost 2 bases, with 12 bases between them. This CDR3 has 15 amino acids. Here the CDR3 reads CASSPNHGSQETQYF. The DNA of the CDR3 is TGTGCCAGCTCACCAAATCACGGGAGTCAAGAGACCCAGTACTTC.

The chain uses TRBV3-1 (or the pseudogene TRBV3-2) and TRBJ2-3, with D possibly TRBD2 on 6 matching bases. The CDR3 runs 15 residues. Trimming left V 5 bases short and J 5 bases short, with 17 bases between. Germline CDR1 and CDR2: LGHDT and YNNKEL (reference sequence). The CDR3 reads CASSYISGKKDTQYF. The CDR3 DNA sequence: TGTGCCAGCAGCTACATTAGCGGAAAGAAAGATACGCAGTATTTT.

In regard to this clone: The junction shows a germline mismatch at one end, possibly a read error. The chain carries TRBV6-1 and TRBJ2-3, with D perhaps TRBD1 (6 bases). Germline values: CDR1 MNHNS, CDR2 SASEGT. The CDR3 consists of 14 residues. CDR3 sequence reads: CASREGQPTDTQYF. The CDR3, as DNA: TGTGCCAGCAGGGAAGGACAGCCCACAGATACGCAGTATTTT.

The chain joins TRBV9 to TRBJ2-1, with D perhaps TRBD1 (6 bases). Germline-derived CDR1 and CDR2 are SGDLS and YYNGEE. Trimming removed 2 bases from V and 8 bases from J, with 17 bases in between. The CDR3 spans 15 residues. In nucleotides, the CDR3 is TGTGCCAGCAGCGTTTTGACAGGCTCTATGGATGAGCAGTTCTTC. Translating it yields CASSVLTGSMDEQFF.

The V gene is TRBV21-1, the J gene TRBJ2-5; the D call in the table, TRBD1, was not verified against the DNA. TRBV21-1 constitutes a pseudogene. CDR3 length: 15 residues. The chain's CDR3 is CASSKASDRQETQYF. Here the CDR3 DNA reads TGTGCCAGCAGCAAAGCCTCCGACAGACAAGAGACCCAGTACTTC.

The rearrangement uses TRBV6-5 and TRBJ2-7, with D perhaps TRBD1 (6 bases). V lost 0 bases and J lost 2, with 8 bases in between. Per germline, CDR1 MNHEY and CDR2 SVGAGI. This CDR3 contains 14 residues. In DNA, the CDR3 is TGTGCCAGCAGTTACTCGGACAGAGCCTACGAGCAGTACTTC. This encodes CASSYSDRAYEQYF.

This chain connects TRBV19 to TRBJ2-1, with 11 bases matching TRBD2. The length of the CDR3 is 20 residues. The ends lost 4 bases at V and 1 base at J; junction bases unmatched: 15. The germline V gene encodes CDR1 LNHDA and CDR2 SQIVND (reference sequence). The CDR3 protein is CASSNPGTSGPSGSYNEQFF. The CDR3 bases are TGTGCCAGTAGTAACCCCGGGACTAGCGGTCCCAGCGGGTCCTACAATGAGCAGTTCTTC.

The chain recombines TRBV28 with TRBJ2-5, with D maybe TRBD1 (5 bases). CDR3 length: 15 residues. The germline V gene has CDR1 MDHEN and CDR2 SYDVKM. V lost 4 bases and J 6 bases, leaving 18 bases between the germline ends. CDR3 protein: CASSSPGMLVKTQYF. The CDR3 DNA sequence: TGTGCCAGCAGTTCGCCAGGGATGTTGGTAAAGACCCAGTACTTC.

The chain has TRBV19 and TRBJ2-1; 10 nucleotides agree with TRBD2. The length of the CDR3 is 17 residues. The V gene's germline CDR1 is LNHDA and CDR2 SQIVND (reference sequence). The trim removed 5 bases at V and 6 bases at J, leaving 13 bases unmatched. CDR3 amino acids: CASSRGEAGGRLNEQFF. The CDR3 DNA sequence: TGTGCCAGTAGTCGAGGAGAAGCGGGAGGGAGGCTCAATGAGCAGTTCTTC.

The chain recombines TRBV29-1 with TRBJ1-1; maybe TRBD1 (6 bases). The CDR3 runs to 12 residues. V was cut by 6 bases and J by 3 bases, with 11 bases left in between. From germline, CDR1 is SQVTM and CDR2 ANQGSEA. CDR3 in DNA: TGCAGCGTCGGACAGATCTACACTGAAGCTTTCTTT. It specifies CSVGQIYTEAFF.

The chain uses TRBV2 and TRBJ1-2; possibly TRBD1 for D (5 bases). V was pared by 5 bases and J by 3 bases, with 13 bases between. This CDR3 region has 14 residues. Germline assignment: CDR1 SNHLY and CDR2 FYNNEI. The CDR3 bases are TGTGCCAGCAGTATCATCCGGGGGGACTATGGCTACACCTTC. Translating it yields CASSIIRGDYGYTF.

Comment on this clone: A junction end diverges from the germline sequence, so it may reflect a read error. V is TRBV7-7 and J is TRBJ2-2, with D perhaps TRBD1 (6 bases). Germline CDR1 is SSHAT and CDR2 is FNYEAQ (reference sequence). The CDR3 is 15 amino acids. The CDR3 coding sequence is TGTGCTAGCAGCTTAGATCCAGGGGCCACCGGGGAGCTGTTTTTT. Translating it yields CASSLDPGATGELFF.